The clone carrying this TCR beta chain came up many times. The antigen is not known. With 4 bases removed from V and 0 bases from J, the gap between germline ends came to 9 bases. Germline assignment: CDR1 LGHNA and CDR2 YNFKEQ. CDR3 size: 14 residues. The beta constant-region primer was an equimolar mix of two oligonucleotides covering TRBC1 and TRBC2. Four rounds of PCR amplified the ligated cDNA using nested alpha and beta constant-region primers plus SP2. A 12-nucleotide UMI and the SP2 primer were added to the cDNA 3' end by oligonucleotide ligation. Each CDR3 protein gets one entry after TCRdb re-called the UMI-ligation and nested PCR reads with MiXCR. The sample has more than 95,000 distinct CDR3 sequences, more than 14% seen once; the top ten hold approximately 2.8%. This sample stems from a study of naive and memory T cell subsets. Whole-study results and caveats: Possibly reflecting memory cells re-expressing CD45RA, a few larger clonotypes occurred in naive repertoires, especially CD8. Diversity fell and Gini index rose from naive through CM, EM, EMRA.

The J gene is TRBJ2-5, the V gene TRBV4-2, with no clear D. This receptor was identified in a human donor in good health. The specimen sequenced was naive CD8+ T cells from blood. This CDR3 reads CASSPRGDQETQYF. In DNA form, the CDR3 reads TGTGCCAGCAGCCCCAGAGGAGACCAAGAGACCCAGTACTTC.